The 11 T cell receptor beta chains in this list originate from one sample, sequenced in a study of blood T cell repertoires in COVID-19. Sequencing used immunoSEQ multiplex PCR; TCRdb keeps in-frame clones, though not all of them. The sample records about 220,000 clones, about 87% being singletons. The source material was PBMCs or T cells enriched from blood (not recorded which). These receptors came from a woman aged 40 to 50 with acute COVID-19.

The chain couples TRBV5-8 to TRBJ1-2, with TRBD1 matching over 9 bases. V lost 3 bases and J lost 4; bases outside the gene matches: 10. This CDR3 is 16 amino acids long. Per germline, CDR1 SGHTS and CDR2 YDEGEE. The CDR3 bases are TGTGCCAGCAGCTCGATTTATCCGGGACAGGGCTATGGCTACACCTTC. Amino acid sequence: CASSSIYPGQGYGYTF.

The CDR3 region is CASSSTGATNEKLFF. The DNA of the CDR3 is TGTGCCAGCAGTTCGACAGGGGCAACTAATGAAAAACTGTTTTTT. The chain links TRBV2 to TRBJ1-4; 8 bases match TRBD1. Trimming took 5 bases from V and 0 from J; bases not matched to a gene: 2. The germline gives CDR1 SNHLY, CDR2 FYNNEI. The CDR3 extends over 15 amino acids.

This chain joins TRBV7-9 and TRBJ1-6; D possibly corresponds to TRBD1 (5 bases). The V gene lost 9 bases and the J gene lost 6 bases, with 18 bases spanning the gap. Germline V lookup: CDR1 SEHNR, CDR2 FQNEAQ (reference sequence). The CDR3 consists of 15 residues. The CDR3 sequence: CARFFHRFVNSPLHF. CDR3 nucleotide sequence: TGTGCCAGATTTTTTCACAGGTTCGTTAATTCACCCCTCCACTTT. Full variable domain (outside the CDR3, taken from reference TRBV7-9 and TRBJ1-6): DTGVSQNPRHKITKRGQNVTFRCDPISEHNRLYWYRQTLGQGPEFLTYFQNEAQLEKSRLLSDRFSAERPKGSFSTLEIQRTEQGDSAMYLCARFFHRFVNSPLHFGNGTRLTVT.

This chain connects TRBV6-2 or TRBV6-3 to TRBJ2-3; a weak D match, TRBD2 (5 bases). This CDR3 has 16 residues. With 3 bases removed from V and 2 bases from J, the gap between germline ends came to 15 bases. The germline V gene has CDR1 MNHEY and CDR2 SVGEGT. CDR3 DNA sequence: TGTGCCAGCAGTTATTTCGGAGGAACAGCCACAGATACGCAGTATTTT. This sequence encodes CASSYFGGTATDTQYF.

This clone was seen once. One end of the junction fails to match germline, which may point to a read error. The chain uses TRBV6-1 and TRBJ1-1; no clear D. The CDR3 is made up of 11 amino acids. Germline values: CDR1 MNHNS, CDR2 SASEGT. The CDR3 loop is CASSEALRARF. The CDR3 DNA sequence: TGTGCCAGCAGTGAAGCGCTTCGAGCTCGGTTT.

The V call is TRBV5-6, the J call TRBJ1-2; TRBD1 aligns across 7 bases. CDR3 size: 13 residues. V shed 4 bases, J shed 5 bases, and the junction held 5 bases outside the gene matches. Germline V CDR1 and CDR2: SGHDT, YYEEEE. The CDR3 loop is CASSAGTAYGYTF. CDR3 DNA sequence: TGTGCCAGCAGCGCCGGGACAGCTTATGGCTACACCTTC.

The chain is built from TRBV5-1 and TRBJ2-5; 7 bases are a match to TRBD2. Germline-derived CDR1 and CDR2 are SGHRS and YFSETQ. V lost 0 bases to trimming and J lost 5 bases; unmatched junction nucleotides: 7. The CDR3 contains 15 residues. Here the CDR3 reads CASSLALLAWETQYF. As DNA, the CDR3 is TGCGCCAGCAGCTTGGCACTACTAGCGTGGGAGACCCAGTACTTC.

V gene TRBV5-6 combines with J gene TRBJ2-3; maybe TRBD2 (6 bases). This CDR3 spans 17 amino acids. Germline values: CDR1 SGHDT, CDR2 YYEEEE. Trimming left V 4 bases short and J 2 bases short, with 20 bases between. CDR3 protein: CASSPTFWRADTDTQYF. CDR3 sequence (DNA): TGTGCCAGCAGCCCCACGTTTTGGAGGGCGGACACAGATACGCAGTATTTT.

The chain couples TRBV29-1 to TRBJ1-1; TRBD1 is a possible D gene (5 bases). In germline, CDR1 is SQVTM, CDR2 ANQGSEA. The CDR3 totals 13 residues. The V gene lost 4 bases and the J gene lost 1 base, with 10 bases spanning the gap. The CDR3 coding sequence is TGCAGCGTTGGCGGCGGGACGAACACTGAAGCTTTCTTT. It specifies CSVGGGTNTEAFF.

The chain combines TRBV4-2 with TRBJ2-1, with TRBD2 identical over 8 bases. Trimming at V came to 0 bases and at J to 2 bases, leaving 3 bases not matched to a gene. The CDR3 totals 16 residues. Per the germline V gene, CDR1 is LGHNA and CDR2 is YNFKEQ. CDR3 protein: CASSQESGGAYNEQFF. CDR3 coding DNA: TGTGCCAGCAGCCAAGAATCGGGGGGGGCCTACAATGAGCAGTTCTTC.

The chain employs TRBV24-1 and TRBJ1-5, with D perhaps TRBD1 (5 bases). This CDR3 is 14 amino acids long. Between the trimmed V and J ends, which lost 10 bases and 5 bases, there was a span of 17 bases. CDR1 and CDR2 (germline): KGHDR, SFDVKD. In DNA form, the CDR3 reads TGTGCCACTCAACGGTGGGGGGTGGATCAGCCCCAGCATTTT. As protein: CATQRWGVDQPQHF.